Listed below are T cell receptor beta chains from one sample, sequenced in a study of blood T cells in healthy people across ages. TCRdb re-analysed the 5' RACE reads in MiXCR, keeping a single row per CDR3 protein. This table holds 800,000 to 950,000 distinct CDR3 sequences, 25% to 35% found once. These same records also appear under a second study, on T cells of mothers and their children.

Sequencing was carried out using blood. These receptors all stem from a woman aged 35 to 49 in good health. Each CDR3 is given with its conserved first and last residue. The D gene is left open where the match is weak. Clone size appears in some rows only: once, few, many, or a class for an expanded clone.

j_call: TRBJ1-4
v_call: TRBV7-9
clone_size: many
d_call: NA
cdr3_aa: CASSAGVEGEKLFF
cdr3_nt: TGTGCCAGCAGCGCGGGAGTAGAGGGTGAAAAACTGTTTTTT

j_call: TRBJ2-3
v_call: TRBV6-5
clone_size: many
d_call: TRBD1
cdr3_aa: CASSSTGGKGTDTQYF
cdr3_nt: TGTGCCAGCAGTTCCACAGGGGGCAAGGGCACAGATACGCAGTATTTT

j_call: TRBJ1-2
v_call: TRBV7-2
clone_size: NA
d_call: NA
cdr3_aa: CASSLGSKDGYTF
cdr3_nt: TGTGCCAGCAGCTTAGGGTCAAAAGATGGCTACACCTTC

j_call: TRBJ2-7
v_call: TRBV7-2
clone_size: many
d_call: TRBD2
cdr3_aa: CASSLVLAGGLYEQYF
cdr3_nt: TGTGCCAGCAGCTTAGTTCTAGCGGGTGGTCTCTACGAGCAGTACTTC

j_call: TRBJ1-5
v_call: TRBV15
clone_size: NA
d_call: NA
cdr3_aa: CATSRGVSNQPQHF
cdr3_nt: TGTGCCACCAGCAGAGGAGTTAGCAATCAGCCCCAGCATTTT

j_call: TRBJ2-3
v_call: TRBV2
clone_size: NA
d_call: NA
cdr3_aa: CASSKPDTQYF
cdr3_nt: TGTGCCAGCAGTAAGCCAGATACGCAGTATTTT

j_call: TRBJ2-4
v_call: TRBV7-2
clone_size: many
d_call: NA
cdr3_aa: CASSFGPAKNIQYF
cdr3_nt: TGTGCCAGCAGCTTCGGACCAGCCAAAAACATTCAGTACTTC

j_call: TRBJ2-7
v_call: TRBV19
clone_size: NA
d_call: NA
cdr3_aa: CASSRDTKTTYEQYF
cdr3_nt: TGTGCCAGTAGTAGGGACACGAAGACAACCTACGAGCAGTACTTC

j_call: TRBJ1-2
v_call: TRBV18
clone_size: NA
d_call: NA
cdr3_aa: CASSPPGHTYGYTF
cdr3_nt: TGTGCCAGCTCACCTCCGGGACACACCTATGGCTACACCTTC

j_call: TRBJ1-1
v_call: TRBV14
clone_size: NA
d_call: TRBD1
cdr3_aa: CASSRAGTGGNTEAFF
cdr3_nt: TGTGCCAGCAGCCGAGCTGGGACAGGCGGGAACACTGAAGCTTTCTTT

j_call: TRBJ2-1
v_call: TRBV12-3/TRBV12-4
clone_size: many
d_call: NA
cdr3_aa: CASSLIGGSRSYNEQFF
cdr3_nt: TGTGCCAGCAGTTTGATTGGGGGGTCCCGCTCCTACAATGAGCAGTTCTTC

j_call: TRBJ2-7
v_call: TRBV7-3
clone_size: many
d_call: NA
cdr3_aa: CASSLTGSPSYEQYF
cdr3_nt: TGTGCCAGCAGCTTAACAGGCTCTCCGTCCTACGAGCAGTACTTC

j_call: TRBJ1-1
v_call: TRBV29-1
clone_size: NA
d_call: NA
cdr3_aa: CSVEEGRDTEAFF
cdr3_nt: TGCAGCGTTGAGGAGGGTAGGGACACTGAAGCTTTCTTT

j_call: TRBJ1-1
v_call: TRBV6-6
clone_size: NA
d_call: NA
cdr3_aa: CASSYLGRNRAPEAFF
cdr3_nt: TGTGCCAGCAGTTACCTAGGGCGGAACAGGGCCCCTGAAGCTTTCTTT

j_call: TRBJ2-7
v_call: TRBV4-2
clone_size: many
d_call: NA
cdr3_aa: CASSPTPTYEQYF
cdr3_nt: TGTGCCAGCAGCCCAACTCCTACCTACGAGCAGTACTTC

j_call: TRBJ1-5
v_call: TRBV29-1
clone_size: many
d_call: TRBD1
cdr3_aa: CSVGTGGVNQPQHF
cdr3_nt: TGCAGCGTTGGGACAGGGGGAGTCAATCAGCCCCAGCATTTT

j_call: TRBJ2-3
v_call: TRBV11-2
clone_size: many
d_call: TRBD1
cdr3_aa: CASSLVGQGIPTDTQYF
cdr3_nt: TGTGCCAGCAGCTTGGTCGGACAGGGGATCCCCACAGATACGCAGTATTTT

j_call: TRBJ2-7
v_call: TRBV5-1
clone_size: few
d_call: NA
cdr3_aa: CASSLGSWVREQYF
cdr3_nt: TGCGCCAGCAGCTTGGGAAGTTGGGTCCGCGAGCAGTACTTC

j_call: TRBJ1-6
v_call: TRBV5-5
clone_size: NA
d_call: TRBD1
cdr3_aa: CASSARDRGQSYNSPLHF
cdr3_nt: TGTGCCAGCAGCGCCCGGGACAGGGGGCAATCCTATAATTCACCCCTCCACTTT

j_call: TRBJ2-4
v_call: TRBV28
clone_size: NA
d_call: NA
cdr3_aa: CASTPVGEGGKNIQYF
cdr3_nt: TGTGCCAGCACCCCCGTAGGGGAAGGCGGCAAAAACATTCAGTACTTC

j_call: TRBJ2-3
v_call: TRBV29-1
clone_size: NA
d_call: NA
cdr3_aa: CSVVPGAKTDTQYF
cdr3_nt: TGCAGCGTTGTGCCAGGGGCAAAAACAGATACGCAGTATTTT

j_call: TRBJ2-3
v_call: TRBV7-2
clone_size: few
d_call: TRBD2
cdr3_aa: CASSPSGGNSDTQYF
cdr3_nt: TGTGCCAGCAGCCCTAGCGGGGGGAATTCAGATACGCAGTATTTT

j_call: TRBJ1-2
v_call: TRBV28
clone_size: NA
d_call: TRBD1
cdr3_aa: CASTQQSRGLVYGYTF
cdr3_nt: TGTGCCAGTACGCAACAATCCAGGGGGCTAGTCTATGGCTACACCTTC

j_call: TRBJ1-1
v_call: TRBV11-2
clone_size: NA
d_call: NA
cdr3_aa: CASSLGWTMNTEAFF
cdr3_nt: TGTGCCAGCAGCTTAGGCTGGACGATGAACACTGAAGCTTTCTTT

j_call: TRBJ2-2
v_call: TRBV12-3/TRBV12-4
clone_size: NA
d_call: NA
cdr3_aa: CASMTGELFF
cdr3_nt: TGTGCCAGCATGACCGGGGAGCTGTTTTTT

j_call: TRBJ2-3
v_call: TRBV7-3
clone_size: NA
d_call: TRBD2
cdr3_aa: CASSPRLAGNTDTQYF
cdr3_nt: TGTGCCAGCAGCCCGAGACTAGCGGGGAACACAGATACGCAGTATTTT

j_call: TRBJ2-3
v_call: TRBV6-5
clone_size: many
d_call: TRBD1
cdr3_aa: CASSQYRGLSTDTQYF
cdr3_nt: TGTGCCAGCAGTCAGTACAGGGGGCTGAGCACAGATACGCAGTATTTT

j_call: TRBJ2-1
v_call: TRBV20-1
clone_size: many
d_call: TRBD1
cdr3_aa: CSARGWTGNEQFF
cdr3_nt: TGCAGTGCTAGGGGATGGACAGGGAATGAGCAGTTCTTC

j_call: TRBJ2-3
v_call: TRBV12-3/TRBV12-4
clone_size: NA
d_call: TRBD2
cdr3_aa: CASSLVSGVADTQYF
cdr3_nt: TGTGCCAGCAGTTTAGTTAGCGGGGTGGCAGATACGCAGTATTTT

j_call: TRBJ2-3
v_call: TRBV10-3
clone_size: few
d_call: NA
cdr3_aa: CAISEPLRGPGFTDTQYF
cdr3_nt: TGTGCCATCAGTGAGCCGCTCCGAGGGCCGGGTTTCACAGATACGCAGTATTTT

j_call: TRBJ1-5
v_call: TRBV4-3
clone_size: few
d_call: NA
cdr3_aa: CASSQDPGTNNQPQHF
cdr3_nt: TGCGCCAGCAGCCAAGATCCAGGGACGAACAATCAGCCCCAGCATTTT

j_call: TRBJ1-3
v_call: TRBV5-1
clone_size: NA
d_call: TRBD1
cdr3_aa: CASSLGQGENTIYF
cdr3_nt: TGCGCCAGCAGCTTGGGACAGGGAGAAAACACCATATATTTT

j_call: TRBJ2-5
v_call: TRBV20-1
clone_size: many
d_call: NA
cdr3_aa: CSASFPVGGETQYF
cdr3_nt: TGCAGTGCTTCTTTTCCCGTTGGGGGGGAGACCCAGTACTTC

j_call: TRBJ2-3
v_call: TRBV7-9
clone_size: NA
d_call: TRBD2
cdr3_aa: CASSRGQRGARTDTQYF
cdr3_nt: TGTGCCAGCAGCCGGGGCCAGCGGGGGGCCAGGACAGATACGCAGTATTTT

j_call: TRBJ2-1
v_call: TRBV7-9
clone_size: NA
d_call: TRBD2
cdr3_aa: CASSLPGGPANEQFF
cdr3_nt: TGTGCCAGCAGTTTACCGGGGGGGCCGGCCAATGAGCAGTTCTTC

j_call: TRBJ2-1
v_call: TRBV5-1
clone_size: NA
d_call: TRBD1
cdr3_aa: CASRLPGQGNEQFF
cdr3_nt: TGCGCCAGCAGACTTCCGGGACAGGGTAATGAGCAGTTCTTC

j_call: TRBJ2-5
v_call: TRBV5-1
clone_size: NA
d_call: TRBD1
cdr3_aa: CASSLQGQQGETQYF
cdr3_nt: TGCGCCAGCAGCCTACAGGGACAGCAGGGAGAGACCCAGTACTTC

j_call: TRBJ2-7
v_call: TRBV11-2
clone_size: few
d_call: TRBD2
cdr3_aa: CASSSERGGYEQYF
cdr3_nt: TGTGCCAGCAGCTCAGAACGCGGGGGCTACGAGCAGTACTTC

j_call: TRBJ1-1
v_call: TRBV20-1
clone_size: NA
d_call: TRBD1
cdr3_aa: CSAKDRSTEAFF
cdr3_nt: TGCAGTGCTAAGGACAGGAGCACTGAAGCTTTCTTT

j_call: TRBJ1-1
v_call: TRBV30
clone_size: many
d_call: NA
cdr3_aa: CAWSLVFNTEAFF
cdr3_nt: TGTGCCTGGAGTTTGGTGTTCAACACTGAAGCTTTCTTT

j_call: TRBJ2-7
v_call: TRBV11-2
clone_size: NA
d_call: NA
cdr3_aa: CASSLDFGTPNEQYF
cdr3_nt: TGTGCCAGCAGCTTAGATTTCGGGACTCCAAACGAGCAGTACTTC

j_call: TRBJ2-1
v_call: TRBV4-2
clone_size: NA
d_call: NA
cdr3_aa: CASSQESGQGWSYEQFF
cdr3_nt: TGTGCCAGCAGCCAAGAGTCAGGGCAGGGATGGTCCTACGAGCAGTTCTTC